This record covers a single T cell receptor beta chain. This specimen comes from a study of cytomegalovirus exposure and HLA in healthy donors. Use of 60 Vbeta and 13 Jbeta primers characterized the PCR. Assay: immunoSEQ multiplex PCR; the TCRdb copy retains only in-frame clones and omits some. The table lists approximately 210,000 clones, about 76% of them singletons. This CDR3 is built from 13 residues. Trimming cost V 6 bases and J 0 bases, with 8 bases left between them. The germline CDR1 and CDR2 sequences are MNHEY and SVGAGI. Donors in the study were healthy people who gave bone marrow. The sample was PBMCs. The TCR comes from a male donor in good health and CMV-seropositive. The chain is built from TRBV6-5 and TRBJ1-2; no firm D call. This CDR3 reads CASSLEANYGYTF. Written as DNA, the CDR3 is TGTGCCAGCAGCTTAGAAGCTAACTATGGCTACACCTTC.